The entry below gives a single TCR beta chain sequence along with its context. Antigen unknown. The CDR3 runs to 17 residues. From germline, CDR1 is GTSNPN and CDR2 SVGIG (reference sequence). With 3 bases removed from V and 5 bases from J, the gap between germline ends came to 22 bases. Second doses were pooled across both intervals (about 4 or about 12 weeks). Method: immunoSEQ multiplex PCR; TCRdb's copy keeps in-frame clones and lacks some. The sample carries tens of thousands of clones, 75% to 85% recorded once. The data stem from a study of T cell responses to AZD1222 COVID-19 vaccine. Study-level findings and limits: No day 14 peak samples; only post-peak repertoires were characterized.

Sample: peripheral blood, taken 28 days after the second AZD1222 dose. The V and J genes are TRBV30 and TRBJ1-4, with D unclear. The clonotype originates from an adult who received the AZD1222 COVID-19 vaccine. CDR3 nucleotides: TGTGCCTGGAGCCCCGCCGGGTCCATAGAGACGAATGAAAAACTGTTTTTT. This encodes CAWSPAGSIETNEKLFF.